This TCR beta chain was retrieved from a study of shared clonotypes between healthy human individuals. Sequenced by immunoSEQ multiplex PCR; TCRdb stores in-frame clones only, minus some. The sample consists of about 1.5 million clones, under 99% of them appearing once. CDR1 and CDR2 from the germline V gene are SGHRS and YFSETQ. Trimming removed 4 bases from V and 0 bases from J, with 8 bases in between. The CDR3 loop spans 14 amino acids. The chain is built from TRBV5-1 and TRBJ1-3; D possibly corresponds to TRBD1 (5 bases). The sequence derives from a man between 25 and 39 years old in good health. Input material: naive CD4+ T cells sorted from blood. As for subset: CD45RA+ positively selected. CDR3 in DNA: TGCGCCAGCAGCCGCCAGGGCTCTGGAAACACCATATATTTT. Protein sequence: CASSRQGSGNTIYF.